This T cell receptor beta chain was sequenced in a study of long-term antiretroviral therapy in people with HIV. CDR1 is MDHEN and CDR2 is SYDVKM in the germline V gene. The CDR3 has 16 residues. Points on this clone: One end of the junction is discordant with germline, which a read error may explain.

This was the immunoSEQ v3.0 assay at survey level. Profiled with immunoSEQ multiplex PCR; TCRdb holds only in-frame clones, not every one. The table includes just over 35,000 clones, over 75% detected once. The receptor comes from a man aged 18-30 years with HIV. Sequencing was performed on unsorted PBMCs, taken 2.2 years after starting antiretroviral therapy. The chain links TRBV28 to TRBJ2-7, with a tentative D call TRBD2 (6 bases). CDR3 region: CASTPDPIAASYGQYF. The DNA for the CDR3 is TGTGCCAGCACCCCGGACCCCATAGCGGCCTCTTACGGGCAGTACTTC.